This TCR beta chain was sequenced during a study of T cell responses to AZD1222 COVID-19 vaccine. Remarks on this clone: Its target is unknown.

Germline-derived CDR1 and CDR2 are MNHEY and SVGAGI. Trimming at V came to 6 bases and at J to 4 bases, leaving 6 bases not matched to a gene. This CDR3 is built from 13 residues. TCRdb's copy holds only in-frame clones and misses some; the assay was immunoSEQ multiplex PCR. The table lists about 140,000 clones, 80% to 95% of them singletons. Study-wide results and caveats: The repertoires were collected only after the peak T cell response. The donor cohort was predominantly white British with a female majority, and clonal diversity may have been underestimated. Across the whole spike, CD4 TCRs peaked at regions 160-218 and 743-854.

Specimen: peripheral blood, collected on day 0 of AZD1222 vaccination. The gene calls are TRBV6-5 and TRBJ2-7; 7 nucleotides align to TRBD1. This receptor was taken from an adult in good health. The CDR3 reads CASRKGALYEQYF. For the CDR3, the DNA is TGTGCCAGCAGAAAGGGGGCGCTTTACGAGCAGTACTTC.